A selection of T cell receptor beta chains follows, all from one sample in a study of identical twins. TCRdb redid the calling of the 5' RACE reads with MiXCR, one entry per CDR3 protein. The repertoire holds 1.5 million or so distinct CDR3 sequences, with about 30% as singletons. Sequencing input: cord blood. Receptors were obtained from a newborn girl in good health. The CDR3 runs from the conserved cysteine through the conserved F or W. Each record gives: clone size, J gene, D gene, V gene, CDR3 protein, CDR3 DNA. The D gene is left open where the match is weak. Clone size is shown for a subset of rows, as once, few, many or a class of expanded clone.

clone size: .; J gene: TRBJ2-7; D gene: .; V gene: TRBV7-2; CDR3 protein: CASSVGVKQYF; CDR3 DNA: TGTGCCAGCAGCGTAGGGGTGAAGCAGTACTTC
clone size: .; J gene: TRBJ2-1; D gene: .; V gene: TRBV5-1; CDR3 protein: CASGLAVSMDEQFF; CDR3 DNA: TGCGCCAGCGGCTTGGCCGTGAGTATGGATGAGCAGTTCTTC
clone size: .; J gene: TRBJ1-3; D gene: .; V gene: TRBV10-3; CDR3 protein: CATRKDRGAGNTIYF; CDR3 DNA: TGTGCCACCCGGAAGGACAGAGGAGCTGGAAACACCATATATTTT
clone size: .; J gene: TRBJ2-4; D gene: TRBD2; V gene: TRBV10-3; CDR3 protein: CAISVFGREPSYERYF; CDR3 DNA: TGTGCCATCAGTGTATTTGGGCGGGAGCCGTCCTACGAGCGGTACTTC
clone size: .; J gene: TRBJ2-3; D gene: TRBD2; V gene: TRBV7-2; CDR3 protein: CASSKKRASGGTDTQYF; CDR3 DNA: TGTGCCAGCAGCAAAAAGCGGGCTAGCGGGGGCACAGATACGCAGTATTTT
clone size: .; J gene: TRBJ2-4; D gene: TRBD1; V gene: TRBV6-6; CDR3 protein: CASSYSTGGIQYF; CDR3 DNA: TGTGCCAGCAGTTACTCGACAGGGGGCATTCAGTACTTC
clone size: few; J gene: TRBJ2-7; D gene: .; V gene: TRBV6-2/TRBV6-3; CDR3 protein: CASRDRTPKGYF; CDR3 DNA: TGTGCCAGCAGAGACCGGACGCCCAAAGGGTACTTC
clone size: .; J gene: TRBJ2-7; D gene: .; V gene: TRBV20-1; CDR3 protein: CSAKRSGGSYEQYF; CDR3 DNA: TGCAGTGCGAAGAGAAGTGGCGGCTCCTACGAGCAGTACTTC
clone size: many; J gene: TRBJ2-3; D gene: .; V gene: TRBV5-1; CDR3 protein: CASSLTGVSTDTQYF; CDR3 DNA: TGCGCCAGCAGCTTGACGGGAGTAAGCACAGATACGCAGTATTTT
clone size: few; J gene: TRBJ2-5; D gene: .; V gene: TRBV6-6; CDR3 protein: CASSYERASEETQYF; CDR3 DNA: TGTGCCAGCAGTTACGAAAGGGCTAGCGAAGAGACCCAGTACTTC
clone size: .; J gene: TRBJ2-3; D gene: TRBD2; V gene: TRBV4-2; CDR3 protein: CASSQTSGGAGTDTQYF; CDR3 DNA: TGTGCCAGCAGCCAAACTAGCGGGGGGGCCGGTACAGATACGCAGTATTTT
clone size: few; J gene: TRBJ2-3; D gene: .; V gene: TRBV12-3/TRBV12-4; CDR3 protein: CASSFAEGTDTQYF; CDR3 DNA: TGTGCCAGCAGTTTCGCAGAGGGCACAGATACGCAGTATTTT
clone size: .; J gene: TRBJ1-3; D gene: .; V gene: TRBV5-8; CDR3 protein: CASSPDGNSGNTIYF; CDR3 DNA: TGTGCCAGCAGCCCCGACGGGAACTCTGGAAACACCATATATTTT
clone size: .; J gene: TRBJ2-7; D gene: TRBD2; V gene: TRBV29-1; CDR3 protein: CSVVGGGSGYEQYF; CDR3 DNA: TGCAGCGTTGTGGGGGGGGGTAGCGGCTACGAGCAGTACTTC
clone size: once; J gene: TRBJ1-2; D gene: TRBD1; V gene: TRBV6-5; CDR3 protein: CASSLRGREAIYGYTF; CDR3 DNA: TGTGCCAGCAGTCTCAGGGGGCGCGAAGCTATCTATGGCTACACCTTC
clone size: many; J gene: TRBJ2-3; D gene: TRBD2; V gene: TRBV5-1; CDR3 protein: CASSTLAGGPDTQYF; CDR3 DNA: TGCGCCAGCAGCACATTAGCGGGAGGACCAGATACGCAGTATTTT
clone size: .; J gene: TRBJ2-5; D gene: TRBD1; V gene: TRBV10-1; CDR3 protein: CASSPDRGPKYNEQYF; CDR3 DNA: TGCGCCAGCAGTCCGGACAGGGGGCCAAAGTACAATGAGCAGTACTTC
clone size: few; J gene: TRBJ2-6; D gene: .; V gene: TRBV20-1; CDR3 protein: CSASTGFFSGANVLTF; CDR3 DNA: TGCAGTGCTTCGACAGGTTTCTTCTCTGGGGCCAACGTCCTGACTTTC
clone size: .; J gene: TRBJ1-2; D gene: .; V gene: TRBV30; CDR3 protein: CAWSPWGDYGYTF; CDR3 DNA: TGTGCCTGGAGTCCATGGGGGGACTATGGCTACACCTTC
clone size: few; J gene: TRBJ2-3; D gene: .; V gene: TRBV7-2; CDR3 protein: CASSLAGALANTQYF; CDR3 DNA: TGTGCCAGCAGCTTAGCGGGGGCACTAGCGAATACGCAGTATTTT
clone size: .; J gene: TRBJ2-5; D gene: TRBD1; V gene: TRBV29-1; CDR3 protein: CSVEAPTGGGVGETQYF; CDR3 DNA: TGCAGCGTTGAAGCTCCGACAGGGGGAGGAGTGGGAGAGACCCAGTACTTC
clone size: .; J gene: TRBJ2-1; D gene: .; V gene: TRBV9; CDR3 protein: CASSVDLSSYNEQFF; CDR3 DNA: TGTGCCAGCAGCGTAGACTTGAGCTCCTACAATGAGCAGTTCTTC
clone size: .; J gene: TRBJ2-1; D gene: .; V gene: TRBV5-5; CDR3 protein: CASSSPWRGYNEQFF; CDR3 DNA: TGTGCCAGCAGCTCCCCTTGGCGGGGTTACAATGAGCAGTTCTTC
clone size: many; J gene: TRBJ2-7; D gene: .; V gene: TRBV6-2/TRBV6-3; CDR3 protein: CASSYAGPSYEQYF; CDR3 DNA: TGTGCCAGCAGTTACGCGGGGCCTTCCTACGAGCAGTACTTC
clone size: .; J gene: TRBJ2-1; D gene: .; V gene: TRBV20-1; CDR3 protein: CSALRRGPVYNEQFF; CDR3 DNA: TGCAGTGCCCTAAGACGGGGCCCCGTCTACAATGAGCAGTTCTTC
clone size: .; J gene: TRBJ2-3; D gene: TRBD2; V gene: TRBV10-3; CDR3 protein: CAIMREGTDTQYF; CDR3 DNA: TGTGCCATCATGCGGGAGGGGACAGATACGCAGTATTTT
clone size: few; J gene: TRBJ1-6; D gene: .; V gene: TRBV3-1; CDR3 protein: CASTRGGVRMNSPLHF; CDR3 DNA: TGTGCCAGCACCCGAGGGGGGGTTCGGATGAATTCACCCCTCCACTTT
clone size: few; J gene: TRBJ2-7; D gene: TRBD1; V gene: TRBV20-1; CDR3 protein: CSATRQGIGAEQYF; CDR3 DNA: TGCAGTGCTACTAGACAGGGAATAGGGGCCGAGCAGTACTTC
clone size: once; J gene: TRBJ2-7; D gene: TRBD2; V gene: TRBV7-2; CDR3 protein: CASSLAGTSGQYEQYF; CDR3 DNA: TGTGCCAGCAGCTTAGCGGGGACTAGCGGACAGTACGAGCAGTACTTC
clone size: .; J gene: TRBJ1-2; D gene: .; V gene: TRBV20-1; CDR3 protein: CGAGRRNYGYTF; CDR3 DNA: TGCGGTGCTGGCCGGAGGAACTATGGCTACACCTTC
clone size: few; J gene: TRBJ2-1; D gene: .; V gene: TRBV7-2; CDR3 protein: CASSLAWGLLNNEQFF; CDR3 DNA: TGTGCCAGCAGCTTAGCGTGGGGGCTATTGAACAATGAGCAGTTCTTC